The entry below gives a single T cell receptor (beta chain) sequence along with its context. The V gene lost 0 bases and the J gene lost 5 bases, with 17 bases spanning the gap. This CDR3 contains 16 residues. Germline lookup yields CDR1 MDHEN and CDR2 SYDVKM. Via MiXCR, TCRdb re-called the RT-PCR reads, giving one row per CDR3 protein. The sample shows approximately 160,000 distinct CDR3 sequences, roughly 30% of them seen only once. This sample is drawn from a study of patients and donors after allogeneic stem cell transplantation. The source material was blood, either unsorted or a sorted T cell fraction (not recorded which). The sequence came from a human donor who was either an allogeneic HSCT recipient or a stem cell or donor lymphocyte infusion donor (not recorded which). It is not recorded whose cells these are; they may come from a transplant donor. This sequence joins TRBV28 and TRBJ2-7; a possible D gene is TRBD2 (5 bases). The CDR3: CASSLWARRRRDEQYF. CDR3 bases: TGTGCCAGCAGTTTATGGGCTAGACGGAGGAGAGACGAGCAGTACTTC.